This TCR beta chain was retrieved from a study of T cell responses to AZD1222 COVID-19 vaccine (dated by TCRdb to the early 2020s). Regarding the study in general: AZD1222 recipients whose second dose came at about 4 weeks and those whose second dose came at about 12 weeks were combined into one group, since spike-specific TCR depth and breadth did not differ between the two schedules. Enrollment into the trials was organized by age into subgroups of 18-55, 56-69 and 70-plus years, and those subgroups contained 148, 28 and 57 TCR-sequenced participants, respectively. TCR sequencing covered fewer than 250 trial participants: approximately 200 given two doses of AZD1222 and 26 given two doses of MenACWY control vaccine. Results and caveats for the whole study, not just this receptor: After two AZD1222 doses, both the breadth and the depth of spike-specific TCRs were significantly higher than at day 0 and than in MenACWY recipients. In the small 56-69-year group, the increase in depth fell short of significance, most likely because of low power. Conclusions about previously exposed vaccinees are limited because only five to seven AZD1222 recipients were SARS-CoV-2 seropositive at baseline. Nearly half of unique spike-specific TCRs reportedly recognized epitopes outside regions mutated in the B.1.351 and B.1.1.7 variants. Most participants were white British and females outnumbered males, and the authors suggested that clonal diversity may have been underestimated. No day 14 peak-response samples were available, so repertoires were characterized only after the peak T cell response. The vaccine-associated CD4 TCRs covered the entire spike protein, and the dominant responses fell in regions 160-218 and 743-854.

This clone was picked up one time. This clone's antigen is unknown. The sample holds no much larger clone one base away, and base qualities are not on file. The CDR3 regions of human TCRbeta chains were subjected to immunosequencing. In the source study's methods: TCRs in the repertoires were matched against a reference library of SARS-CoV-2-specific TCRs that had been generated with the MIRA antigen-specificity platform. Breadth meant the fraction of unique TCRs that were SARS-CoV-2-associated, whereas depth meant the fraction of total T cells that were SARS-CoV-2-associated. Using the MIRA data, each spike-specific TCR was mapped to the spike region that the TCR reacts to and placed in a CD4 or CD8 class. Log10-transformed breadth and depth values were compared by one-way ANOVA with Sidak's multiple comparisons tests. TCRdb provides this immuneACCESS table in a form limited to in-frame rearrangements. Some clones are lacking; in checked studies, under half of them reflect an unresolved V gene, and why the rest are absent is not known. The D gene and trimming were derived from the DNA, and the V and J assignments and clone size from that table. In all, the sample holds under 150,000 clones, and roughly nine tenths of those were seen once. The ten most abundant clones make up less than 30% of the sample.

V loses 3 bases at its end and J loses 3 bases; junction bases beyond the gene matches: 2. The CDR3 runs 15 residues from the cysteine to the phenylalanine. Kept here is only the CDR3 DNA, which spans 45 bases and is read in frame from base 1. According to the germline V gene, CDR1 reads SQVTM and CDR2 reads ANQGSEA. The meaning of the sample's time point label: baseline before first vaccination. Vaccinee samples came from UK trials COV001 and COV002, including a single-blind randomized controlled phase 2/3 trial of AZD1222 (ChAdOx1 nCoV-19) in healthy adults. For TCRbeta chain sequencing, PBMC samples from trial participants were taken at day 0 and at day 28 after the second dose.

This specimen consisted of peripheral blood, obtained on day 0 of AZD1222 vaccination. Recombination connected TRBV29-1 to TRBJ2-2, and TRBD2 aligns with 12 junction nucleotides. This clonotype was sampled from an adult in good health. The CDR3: CSVEGLAGYTGELFF. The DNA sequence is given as TGCAGCGTTGAGGGACTAGCGGGCTACACCGGGGAGCTGTTTTTT.